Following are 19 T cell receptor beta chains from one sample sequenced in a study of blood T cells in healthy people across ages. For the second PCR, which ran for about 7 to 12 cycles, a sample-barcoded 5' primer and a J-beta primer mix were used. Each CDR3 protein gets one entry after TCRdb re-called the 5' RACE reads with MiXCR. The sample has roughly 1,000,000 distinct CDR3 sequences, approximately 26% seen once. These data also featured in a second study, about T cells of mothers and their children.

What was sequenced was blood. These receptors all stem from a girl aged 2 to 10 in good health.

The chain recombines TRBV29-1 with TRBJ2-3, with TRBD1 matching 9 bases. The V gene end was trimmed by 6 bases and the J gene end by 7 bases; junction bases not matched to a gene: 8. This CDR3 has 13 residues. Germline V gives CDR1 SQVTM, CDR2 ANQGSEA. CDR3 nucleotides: TGCAGCGTACCCGGGACAGGGTCATATACGCAGTATTTT. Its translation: CSVPGTGSYTQYF.

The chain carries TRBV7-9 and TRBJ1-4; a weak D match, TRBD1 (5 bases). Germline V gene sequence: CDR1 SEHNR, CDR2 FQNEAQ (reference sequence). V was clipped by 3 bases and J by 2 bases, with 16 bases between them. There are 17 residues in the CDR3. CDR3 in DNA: TGTGCCAGCAGCTTTCTTTTTACGGACACCACTAATGAAAAACTGTTTTTT. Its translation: CASSFLFTDTTNEKLFF.

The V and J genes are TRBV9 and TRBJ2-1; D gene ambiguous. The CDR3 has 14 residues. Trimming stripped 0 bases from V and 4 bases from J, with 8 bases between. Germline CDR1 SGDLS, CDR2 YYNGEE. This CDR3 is CASSVVTSYNEQFF. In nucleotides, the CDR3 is TGTGCCAGCAGCGTAGTTACGTCTTACAATGAGCAGTTCTTC.

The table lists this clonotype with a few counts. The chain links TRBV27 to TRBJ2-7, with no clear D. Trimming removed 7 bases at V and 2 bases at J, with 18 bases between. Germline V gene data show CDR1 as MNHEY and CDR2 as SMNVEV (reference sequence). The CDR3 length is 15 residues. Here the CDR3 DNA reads TGTGCCAGCAAAATTTACAGTGATACAGCCTACGAGCAGTACTTC. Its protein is CASKIYSDTAYEQYF.

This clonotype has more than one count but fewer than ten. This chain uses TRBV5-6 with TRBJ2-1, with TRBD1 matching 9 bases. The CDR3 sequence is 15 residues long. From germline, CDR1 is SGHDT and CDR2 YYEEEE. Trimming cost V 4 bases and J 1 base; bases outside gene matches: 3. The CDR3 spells CASSTGGRSYNEQFF. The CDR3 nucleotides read TGTGCCAGCAGCACAGGGGGCAGGTCCTACAATGAGCAGTTCTTC.

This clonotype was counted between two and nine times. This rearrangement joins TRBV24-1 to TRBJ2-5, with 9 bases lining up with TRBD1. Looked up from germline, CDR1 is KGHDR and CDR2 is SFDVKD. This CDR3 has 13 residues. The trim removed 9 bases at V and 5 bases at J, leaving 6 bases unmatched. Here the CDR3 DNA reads TGTGCCACCCAACAGGGGGCAGGGGAGACCCAGTACTTC. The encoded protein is CATQQGAGETQYF.

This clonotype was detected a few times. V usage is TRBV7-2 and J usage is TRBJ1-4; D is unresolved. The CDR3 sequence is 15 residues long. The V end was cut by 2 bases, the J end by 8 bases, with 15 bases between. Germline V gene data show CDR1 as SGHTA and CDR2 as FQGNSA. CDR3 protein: CASSLTYRTDEKLFF. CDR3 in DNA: TGTGCCAGCAGCTTAACCTATCGAACGGACGAAAAACTGTTTTTT.

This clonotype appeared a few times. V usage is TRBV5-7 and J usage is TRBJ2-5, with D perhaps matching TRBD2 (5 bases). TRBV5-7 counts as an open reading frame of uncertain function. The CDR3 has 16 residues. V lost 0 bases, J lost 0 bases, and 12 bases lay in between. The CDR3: CASSLGAVLYQETQYF. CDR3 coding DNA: TGTGCCAGCAGCTTGGGAGCGGTACTATACCAAGAGACCCAGTACTTC.

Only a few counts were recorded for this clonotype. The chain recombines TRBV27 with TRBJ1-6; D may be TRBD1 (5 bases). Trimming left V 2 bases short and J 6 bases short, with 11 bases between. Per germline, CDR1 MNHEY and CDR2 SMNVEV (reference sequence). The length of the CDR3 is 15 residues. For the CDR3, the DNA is TGTGCCAGCAGTTTACCTCCAGGGATTAATTCACCCCTCCACTTT. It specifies CASSLPPGINSPLHF.

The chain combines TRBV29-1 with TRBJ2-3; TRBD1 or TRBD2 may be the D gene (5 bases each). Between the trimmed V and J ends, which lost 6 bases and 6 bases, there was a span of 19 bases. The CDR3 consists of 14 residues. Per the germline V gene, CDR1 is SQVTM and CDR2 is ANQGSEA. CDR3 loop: CSVARDPNADTQYF. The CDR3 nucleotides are TGCAGCGTCGCCCGGGACCCGAACGCGGATACGCAGTATTTT.

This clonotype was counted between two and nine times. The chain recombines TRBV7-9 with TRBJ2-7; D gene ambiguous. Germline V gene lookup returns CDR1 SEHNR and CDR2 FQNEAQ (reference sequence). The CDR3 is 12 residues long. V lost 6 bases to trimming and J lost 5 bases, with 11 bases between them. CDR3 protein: CASSQAWNEQYF. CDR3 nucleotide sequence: TGTGCCAGCAGTCAAGCGTGGAACGAGCAGTACTTC. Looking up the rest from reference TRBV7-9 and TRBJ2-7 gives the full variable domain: DTGVSQNPRHKITKRGQNVTFRCDPISEHNRLYWYRQTLGQGPEFLTYFQNEAQLEKSRLLSDRFSAERPKGSFSTLEIQRTEQGDSAMYLCASSQAWNEQYFGPGTRLTVT.

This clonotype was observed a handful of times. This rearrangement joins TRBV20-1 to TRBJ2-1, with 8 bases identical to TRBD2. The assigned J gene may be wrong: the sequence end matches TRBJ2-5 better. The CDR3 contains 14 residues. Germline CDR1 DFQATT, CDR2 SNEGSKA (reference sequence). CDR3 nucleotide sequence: TGCAGTGCTCCCCGGGCCGGGGGGGGAGAGACCCAGTACTTC. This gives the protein CSAPRAGGGETQYF.

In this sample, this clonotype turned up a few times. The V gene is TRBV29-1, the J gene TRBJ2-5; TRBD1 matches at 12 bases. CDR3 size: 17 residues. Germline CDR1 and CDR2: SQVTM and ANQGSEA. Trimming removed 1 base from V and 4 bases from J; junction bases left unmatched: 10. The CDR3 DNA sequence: TGCAGCGTTGAAGTCGACGGGACAGGGGGCGAATTAGAGACCCAGTACTTC. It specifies CSVEVDGTGGELETQYF.

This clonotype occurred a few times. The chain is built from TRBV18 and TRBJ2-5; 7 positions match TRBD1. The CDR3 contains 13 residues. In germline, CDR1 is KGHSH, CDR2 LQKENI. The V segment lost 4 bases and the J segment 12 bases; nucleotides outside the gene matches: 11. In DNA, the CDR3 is TGTGCCAGCTCACTGGGGACAGAGGATTCGGAGTACTTC. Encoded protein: CASSLGTEDSEYF.

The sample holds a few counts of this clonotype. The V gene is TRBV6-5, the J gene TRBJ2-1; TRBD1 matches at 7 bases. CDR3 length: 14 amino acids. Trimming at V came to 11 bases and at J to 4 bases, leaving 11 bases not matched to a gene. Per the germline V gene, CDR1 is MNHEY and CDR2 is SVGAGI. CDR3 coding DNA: TGTGCCGAGGGGCCGGGACAGAAGTACAATGAGCAGTTCTTC. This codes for CAEGPGQKYNEQFF.

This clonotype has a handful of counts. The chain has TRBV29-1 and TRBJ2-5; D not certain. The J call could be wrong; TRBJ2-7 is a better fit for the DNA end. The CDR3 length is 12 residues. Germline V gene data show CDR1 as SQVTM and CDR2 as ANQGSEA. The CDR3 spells CSVEGGRYEQYF. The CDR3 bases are TGCAGCGTTGAAGGTGGAAGGTACGAGCAGTACTTC.

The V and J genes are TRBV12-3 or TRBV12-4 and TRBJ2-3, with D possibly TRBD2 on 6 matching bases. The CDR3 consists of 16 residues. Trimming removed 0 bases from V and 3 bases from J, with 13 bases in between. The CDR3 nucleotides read TGTGCCAGCAGTTTAGCGGAGGAGGGTGAAACAGATACGCAGTATTTT. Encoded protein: CASSLAEEGETDTQYF.

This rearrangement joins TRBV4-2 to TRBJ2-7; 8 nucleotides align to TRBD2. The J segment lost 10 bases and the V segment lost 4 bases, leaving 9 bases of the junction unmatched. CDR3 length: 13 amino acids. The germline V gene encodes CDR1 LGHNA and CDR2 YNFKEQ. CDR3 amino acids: CASSLQISGVQYF. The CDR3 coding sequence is TGTGCCAGCAGCCTACAGATTAGCGGGGTACAGTACTTC.

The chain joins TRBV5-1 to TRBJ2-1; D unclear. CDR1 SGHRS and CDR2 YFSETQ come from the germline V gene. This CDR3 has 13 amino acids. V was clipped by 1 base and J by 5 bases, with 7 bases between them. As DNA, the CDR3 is TGCGCCAGCAGCTTGAGTAAGGACAATGAGCAGTTCTTC. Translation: CASSLSKDNEQFF.